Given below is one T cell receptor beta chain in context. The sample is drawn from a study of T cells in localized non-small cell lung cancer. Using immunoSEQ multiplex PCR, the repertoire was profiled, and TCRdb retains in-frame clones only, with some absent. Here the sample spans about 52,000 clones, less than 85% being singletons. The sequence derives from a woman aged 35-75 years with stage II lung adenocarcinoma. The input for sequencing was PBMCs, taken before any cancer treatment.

CDR3 DNA sequence: TGTGCCAGCAGCCTATCTCTTTGGGGGACAGGGCGGTCGAAGAACACTGAAGCTTTCTTT. It encodes CASSLSLWGTGRSKNTEAFF. V and J are TRBV7-6 and TRBJ1-1; 9 positions match TRBD1. After removal of 5 bases from V and 1 base from J, the junction contained 20 bases not matched to a gene. Germline loops: CDR1 SGHVS, CDR2 FNYEAQ. The CDR3 is 20 residues long.